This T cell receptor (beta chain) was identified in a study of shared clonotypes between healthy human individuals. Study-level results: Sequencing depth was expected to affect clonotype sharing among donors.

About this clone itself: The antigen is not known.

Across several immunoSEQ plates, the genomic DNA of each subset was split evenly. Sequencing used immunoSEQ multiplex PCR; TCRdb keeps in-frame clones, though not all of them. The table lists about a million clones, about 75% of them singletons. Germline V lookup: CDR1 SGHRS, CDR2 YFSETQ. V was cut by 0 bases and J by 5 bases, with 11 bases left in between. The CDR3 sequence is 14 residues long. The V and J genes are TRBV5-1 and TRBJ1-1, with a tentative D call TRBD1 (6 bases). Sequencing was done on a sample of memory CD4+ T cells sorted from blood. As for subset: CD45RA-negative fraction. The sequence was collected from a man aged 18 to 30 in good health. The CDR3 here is CASSLAAQGTEAFF. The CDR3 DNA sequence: TGCGCCAGCAGCTTGGCCGCCCAGGGGACTGAAGCTTTCTTT.